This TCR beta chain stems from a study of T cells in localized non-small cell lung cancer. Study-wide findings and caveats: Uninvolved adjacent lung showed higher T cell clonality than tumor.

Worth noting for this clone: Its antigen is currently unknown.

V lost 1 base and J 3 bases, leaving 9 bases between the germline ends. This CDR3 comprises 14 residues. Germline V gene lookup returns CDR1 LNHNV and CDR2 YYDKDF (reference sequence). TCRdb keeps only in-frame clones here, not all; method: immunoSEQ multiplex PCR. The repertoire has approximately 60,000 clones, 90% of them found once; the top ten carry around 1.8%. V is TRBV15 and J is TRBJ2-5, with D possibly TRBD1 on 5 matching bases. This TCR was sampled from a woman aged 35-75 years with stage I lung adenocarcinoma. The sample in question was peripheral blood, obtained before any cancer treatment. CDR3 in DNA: TGTGCCACCAGCAGAGTGTTGACAGAAGAGACCCAGTACTTC. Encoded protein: CATSRVLTEETQYF. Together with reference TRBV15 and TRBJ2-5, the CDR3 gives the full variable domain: DAMVIQNPRYQVTQFGKPVTLSCSQTLNHNVMYWYQQKSSQAPKLLFHYYDKDFNNEADTPDNFQSRRPNTSFCFLDIRSPGLGDTAMYLCATSRVLTEETQYFGPGTRLLVL.